The 25 T cell receptor beta chains below were found in one sample sequenced in a study of long-term antiretroviral therapy in people with HIV. Survey level was the resolution at which the v3.0 immunoSEQ assay ran. Profiling relied on immunoSEQ multiplex PCR, and the TCRdb table lists in-frame clones only, not all of them. The sample holds 32,000 or so clones, about 83% seen once. This material consisted of unsorted PBMCs, taken 2 years after starting antiretroviral therapy. These receptors all stem from a woman aged 50 to 65 with HIV.

This chain uses TRBV9 with TRBJ2-5, with 11 positions matching TRBD2. The CDR3 has 18 residues. V gave up 0 bases and J gave up 1 base; unmatched junction bases: 8. CDR1 SGDLS and CDR2 YYNGEE come from the germline V gene. The CDR3 is CASSVDPASGGSQETQYF. The DNA for the CDR3 is TGTGCCAGCAGCGTAGACCCGGCTAGCGGGGGGAGCCAAGAGACCCAGTACTTC.

This chain links TRBV7-9 with TRBJ1-1; D call uncertain. Germline CDR1 reads SEHNR; CDR2 reads FQNEAQ (reference sequence). This CDR3 comprises 15 residues. V lost 1 base to trimming and J lost 1 base, with 10 bases between them. The CDR3 sequence: CASSLVAGKNTEAFF. CDR3 in DNA: TGTGCCAGCAGCTTAGTAGCGGGGAAGAACACTGAAGCTTTCTTT. The full variable domain, with the rest looked up from reference TRBV7-9 and TRBJ1-1, is DTGVSQNPRHKITKRGQNVTFRCDPISEHNRLYWYRQTLGQGPEFLTYFQNEAQLEKSRLLSDRFSAERPKGSFSTLEIQRTEQGDSAMYLCASSLVAGKNTEAFFGQGTRLTVV.

The chain links TRBV27 to TRBJ1-1; D might be TRBD1 (5 bases). With 3 bases removed from V and 6 bases from J, the gap between germline ends came to 11 bases. The CDR3 contains 13 residues. The germline CDR1 and CDR2 sequences are MNHEY and SMNVEV (reference sequence). Here the CDR3 reads CASSFPGLSEAFF. CDR3 DNA sequence: TGTGCCAGCAGTTTCCCGGGGCTTTCTGAAGCTTTCTTT.

The chain combines TRBV6-1 with TRBJ1-2; D remains unclear. This CDR3 spans 15 amino acids. V was shortened by 8 bases and J by 4 bases, with 20 bases between the two germline ends. Looked up from germline, CDR1 is MNHNS and CDR2 is SASEGT. This CDR3 is CASLRIPTMPYGYTF. CDR3 bases: TGTGCCAGCTTAAGGATACCCACCATGCCCTATGGCTACACCTTC.

The chain recombines TRBV6-1 with TRBJ1-2; tentative D call: TRBD1 (5 bases). Germline CDR1 is MNHNS and CDR2 is SASEGT. This CDR3 contains 13 residues. V gave up 1 base and J gave up 7 bases, with 10 bases separating them. The CDR3 nucleotides read TGTGCCAGCAGTGAAGAAGGGGTAGGTGGCTACACCTTC. Encoded protein: CASSEEGVGGYTF.

This clone appeared a few times. The chain recombines TRBV15 with TRBJ2-7, with a tentative D call TRBD2 (7 bases). Germline values: CDR1 LNHNV, CDR2 YYDKDF (reference sequence). Trimming stripped 4 bases from V and 2 bases from J, with 18 bases between. This CDR3 region has 16 residues. The CDR3 is CATSTWGGNRAYEQYF. CDR3 in DNA: TGTGCCACCAGCACCTGGGGGGGAAACAGGGCCTACGAGCAGTACTTC.

In DNA, the CDR3 is TGTGCCAGCAGCTTTGCGGGGAGATCCACAGATACGCAGTATTTT. This sequence encodes CASSFAGRSTDTQYF. The rearrangement joins TRBV7-2 to TRBJ2-3, with D perhaps matching TRBD2 (6 bases). CDR1 SGHTA and CDR2 FQGNSA come from the germline V gene. The CDR3 consists of 15 residues. Trimming cost V 3 bases and J 2 bases, with 12 bases left between them.

The CDR3 DNA sequence: TGTGCCACCAGCAGATTTCGGGGGGGCGGGGAGCTGTTTTTT. It is translated as CATSRFRGGGELFF. The chain joins TRBV15 to TRBJ2-2; 8 nucleotides agree with TRBD2. J lost 7 bases, V lost 2 bases, and 3 bases had no gene match. The length of the CDR3 is 14 residues. Germline V CDR1 and CDR2: LNHNV, YYDKDF (reference sequence).

The J gene is TRBJ2-2, the V gene TRBV7-8, with D tentatively TRBD2 (7 bases). The V gene's germline CDR1 is SGHVS and CDR2 FQNEAQ. V gave up 1 base and J gave up 6 bases, with 18 bases separating them. This CDR3 comprises 17 residues. The CDR3 loop reads CASSLVGASGYSGELFF. The CDR3 nucleotides are TGTGCCAGCAGCTTAGTGGGGGCTAGCGGCTATTCCGGGGAGCTGTTTTTT.

This clone came up once. The V call is TRBV10-1, the J call TRBJ1-4; maybe TRBD1 (5 bases). Looked up from germline, CDR1 is WNHNN and CDR2 is SYGVQD (reference sequence). The CDR3 has 14 residues. The V end was cut by 5 bases, the J end by 7 bases, with 14 bases between. CDR3 protein: CASSSDTWGEKLFF. As DNA, the CDR3 is TGCGCCAGCAGTTCGGACACTTGGGGTGAAAAACTGTTTTTT.

The rearrangement links TRBV7-2 to TRBJ2-7; D not resolved. Germline loops: CDR1 SGHTA, CDR2 FQGNSA. There are 14 residues in the CDR3. Between the trimmed V and J ends, which lost 1 base and 0 bases, there was a span of 7 bases. The CDR3 nucleotides are TGTGCCAGCAGCTTAGTTTATCCCTCCTACGAGCAGTACTTC. Protein product: CASSLVYPSYEQYF.

The chain has TRBV2 and TRBJ2-7; perhaps TRBD2 as D (5 bases). Germline V gene sequence: CDR1 SNHLY, CDR2 FYNNEI. This CDR3 comprises 12 residues. V was trimmed by 4 bases and J by 4 bases, leaving 8 bases between them. CDR3 nucleotides: TGTGCCAGCAGTGGGCGGGTGTACGAGCAGTACGTC. Translation: CASSGRVYEQYV.

The chain recombines TRBV5-4 with TRBJ2-7; D is uncertain. The CDR3 length is 15 residues. V was cut by 2 bases and J by 0 bases, with 12 bases left in between. Germline-derived CDR1 and CDR2 are SGHNT and YYREEE (reference sequence). The CDR3 spells CASSLVGYSSYEQYV. The DNA for the CDR3 is TGTGCCAGCAGCTTAGTCGGCTATAGCTCCTACGAGCAGTACGTC.

The CDR3 region has the DNA TGTGCCAGCAAGGAAGGGGGCGCAAACACCGGGGAGCTGTTTTTT. This encodes CASKEGGANTGELFF. The gene calls are TRBV9 and TRBJ2-2; 7 bases match TRBD1. The trim removed 6 bases at V and 2 bases at J, leaving 7 bases unmatched. The germline V gene has CDR1 SGDLS and CDR2 YYNGEE. The CDR3 totals 15 residues.

V and J are TRBV5-1 and TRBJ2-3; 11 bases map to TRBD2. Per the germline V gene, CDR1 is SGHRS and CDR2 is YFSETQ. There are 16 residues in the CDR3. The junction had 7 bases not matched to a gene; V was cut back by 4 bases and J by 3 bases. CDR3 amino acids: CASSARTSGGTDTQYF. CDR3 nucleotides: TGCGCCAGCAGCGCCCGTACTAGCGGGGGAACAGATACGCAGTATTTT.

This clone occurred a few times. This chain connects TRBV14 to TRBJ1-2; 7 positions agree with TRBD1. Germline CDR1 reads SGHDN; CDR2 reads FVKESK. CDR3 length equals 16 residues. V shed 4 bases, J shed 4 bases, and the junction held 12 bases outside the gene matches. The CDR3 region has the DNA TGTGCCAGCAGCCGGGTGGACAGGCGGAATCTCTATGGCTACACCTTC. Residues: CASSRVDRRNLYGYTF. Together with reference TRBV14 and TRBJ1-2, the CDR3 gives the full variable domain: EAGVTQFPSHSVIEKGQTVTLRCDPISGHDNLYWYRRVMGKEIKFLLHFVKESKQDESGMPNNRFLAERTGGTYSTLKVQPAELEDSGVYFCASSRVDRRNLYGYTFGSGTRLTVV.

The rearrangement joins TRBV5-1 to TRBJ1-5; D remains unclear. The CDR3 is 14 residues long. Trimming left V 2 bases short and J 0 bases short, with 6 bases between. Germline V CDR1 and CDR2: SGHRS, YFSETQ. The CDR3, as DNA: TGCGCCAGCAGCTTATTGTATAGCAATCAGCCCCAGCATTTT. Translated: CASSLLYSNQPQHF.

The chain couples TRBV4-1 to TRBJ1-4; possibly TRBD1 for D (5 bases). Germline V gene data show CDR1 as MGHRA and CDR2 as YSYEKL. V was shortened by 5 bases and J by 5 bases, with 18 bases between the two germline ends. The CDR3 runs 16 residues. The DNA of the CDR3 is TGCGCCAGCAGCGACGAAGGTACAGGAGGGAATGAAAAACTGTTTTTT. Translation gives CASSDEGTGGNEKLFF.

The chain couples TRBV7-3 to TRBJ1-1; D unresolved. The CDR3 has 13 amino acids. Germline V CDR1 and CDR2: SGHTA, FQGTGA. Trimming left V 4 bases short and J 1 base short, with 7 bases between. The CDR3 spells CASSSDWNTEAFF. The CDR3 nucleotides are TGTGCCAGCAGCTCCGACTGGAACACTGAAGCTTTCTTT.

This clone appeared once. The J gene is TRBJ1-5, the V gene TRBV7-6; D might be TRBD1 (5 bases). There are 15 residues in the CDR3. In germline, CDR1 is SGHVS, CDR2 FNYEAQ. V lost 5 bases and J 4 bases, leaving 15 bases between the germline ends. DNA of the CDR3: TGTGCCAGCAGCCCGGGCGGACACCCAAATCAGCCCCAGCATTTT. Its protein is CASSPGGHPNQPQHF.

For the CDR3, the DNA is TGCGCCAGCAGCCGGACCGCACCATATGGCTACACCTTC. Translated: CASSRTAPYGYTF. This sequence joins TRBV5-1 and TRBJ1-2; D unresolved. The CDR3 length is 13 residues. The germline V gene has CDR1 SGHRS and CDR2 YFSETQ. The V and J ends lost 4 bases and 5 bases respectively, with 12 bases between them.

This clone was seen once. This chain uses TRBV6-5 with TRBJ1-2; the match to TRBD1 covers 11 bases. The CDR3 totals 15 residues. Germline V CDR1 and CDR2: MNHEY, SVGAGI. V shed 7 bases and J 1 base; nucleotides not matched to a gene: 5. The CDR3 DNA reads TGTGCCAGCACCACGGGGACAGGGGGTAACTATGGCTACACCTTC. Its translation is CASTTGTGGNYGYTF.

This clone was recorded once. The genes are TRBV19 and TRBJ1-1; the D is unclear. Trimming cost V 4 bases and J 11 bases, with 11 bases left between them. The CDR3 loop spans 11 amino acids. Germline V gene lookup returns CDR1 LNHDA and CDR2 SQIVND (reference sequence). The CDR3 region has the DNA TGTGCCAGTAGTACCCAAGACGGGGCTTTCTTT. Encoded protein: CASSTQDGAFF.

CDR3 residues: CASSVAGVGTDTQYF. CDR3 nucleotides: TGTGCCAGCAGCGTAGCAGGGGTTGGAACAGATACGCAGTATTTT. The chain combines TRBV9 with TRBJ2-3; a weak D match, TRBD1 (6 bases). This CDR3 spans 15 amino acids. Per the germline V gene, CDR1 is SGDLS and CDR2 is YYNGEE. Trimming cost V 0 bases and J 3 bases, with 11 bases left between them.

As concerns this clone: The junction does not match germline at one end; this may be a read error. V gene TRBV2 combines with J gene TRBJ2-3; tentatively, D is TRBD2 (5 bases). Germline V gives CDR1 SNHLY, CDR2 FYNNEI. This CDR3 has 11 residues. Written as DNA, the CDR3 is TGTGCCAACAGTGAGGGAGATACGCAGTATTTT. Its translation: CANSEGDTQYF.